In its sample, the clone carrying this T cell receptor (beta chain) was seen many times. Using a J-beta primer mix together with a sample-barcoded 5' primer, a second PCR was run for about 6 to 12 cycles. TCRdb re-derived calls from the 5' RACE reads in MiXCR, one entry per CDR3 protein. The table lists 700,000 to 950,000 distinct CDR3 sequences, roughly 43% of them singletons, with around 20% in the top ten. The sample belongs to a study of blood T cells in healthy people across ages. The CDR3 is 12 residues long. CDR1 and CDR2 from the germline V gene are MGHDK and SYGVNS. Trimming left V 5 bases short and J 8 bases short, with 12 bases between.

Sequenced material: blood. This clonotype originated in a woman aged 55-75 years in good health. The chain employs TRBV25-1 and TRBJ1-2; D is undetermined. In DNA, the CDR3 is TGTGCCAGCAGTATGCCCATACTGGGCTACACCTTC. It specifies CASSMPILGYTF.